This T cell receptor (beta chain) was observed in a study of blood T cell repertoires in COVID-19. Deletions cut 4 bases from V and 3 bases from J, with 11 bases between. The CDR3 loop spans 14 amino acids. From germline, CDR1 is MGHDK and CDR2 SYGVNS. TCRdb keeps only in-frame clones here, not all; method: immunoSEQ multiplex PCR. The repertoire consists of about 240,000 clones, with around 88% occurring once and the leading ten covering about 3.3%. The sample taken for sequencing was PBMCs or T cells enriched from blood (not recorded which). This clonotype was sampled from a woman aged 40 to 50 with acute COVID-19. This chain links TRBV25-1 with TRBJ2-3; D perhaps matches TRBD2 (5 bases). The CDR3 loop reads CASSARSGTDTQYF. DNA of the CDR3: TGTGCCAGCAGTGCACGGAGCGGAACAGATACGCAGTATTTT. Filled out from reference TRBV25-1 and TRBJ2-3, the complete variable domain reads EADIYQTPRYLVIGTGKKITLECSQTMGHDKMYWYQQDPGMELHLIHYSYGVNSTEKGDLSSESTVSRIRTEHFPLTLESARPSHTSQYLCASSARSGTDTQYFGPGTRLTVL.